The 11 T cell receptor beta chains below were found in one sample sequenced in a study of cytomegalovirus exposure and HLA in healthy donors. Use of 60 Vbeta and 13 Jbeta primers characterized the PCR. Measured with immunoSEQ multiplex PCR; TCRdb has only the in-frame clones, and not every one. The table has 120,000 to 150,000 clones, roughly 83% seen once. Material: PBMCs. The source of these receptors is a female donor in good health and CMV-seronegative.

Concerning this clone itself: A read error may account for a junction end that differs from germline. This chain connects TRBV11-2 to TRBJ1-4, with TRBD1 matching 8 bases. The germline CDR1 and CDR2 sequences are SGHAT and FQNNGV. The CDR3 loop spans 15 amino acids. CDR3 sequence: CASSVDRGENEKLFF. CDR3 in DNA: TGTGCCAGCAGCGTAGACAGGGGCGAGAATGAAAAACTGTTTTTT.

CDR3 DNA sequence: TGTGCCAGCAGCTTAGAGGTGGGGCACGAGACCCAGTACTTC. Translating gives CASSLEVGHETQYF. This chain connects TRBV7-2 to TRBJ2-5; TRBD1 is a possible D gene (5 bases). CDR1 and CDR2 from the germline V gene are SGHTA and FQGNSA. The germline V and J ends were trimmed by 1 base and 5 bases, with 11 bases remaining between them. This CDR3 has 14 amino acids.

The gene calls are TRBV30 and TRBJ1-2; a possible D gene is TRBD1 (6 bases). Germline CDR1 reads GTSNPN; CDR2 reads SVGIG (reference sequence). This CDR3 comprises 12 residues. Trimming took 4 bases from V and 6 from J, leaving 12 bases between them. Written as DNA, the CDR3 is TGTGCCTGGACGCAGGGGCTAAATGGCTACACCTTC. Translation: CAWTQGLNGYTF. The full variable domain, rest sourced from reference TRBV30 and TRBJ1-2, is SQTIHQWPATLVQPVGSPLSLECTVEGTSNPNLYWYRQAAGRGLQLLFYSVGIGQISSEVPQNLSASRPQDRQFILSSKKLLLSDSGFYLCAWTQGLNGYTFGSGTRLTVV.

V is TRBV15 and J is TRBJ2-1, with 9 bases aligning to TRBD1. Germline CDR1 is LNHNV and CDR2 is YYDKDF (reference sequence). The CDR3 loop spans 13 amino acids. Trimming removed 6 bases from V and 7 bases from J; junction bases left unmatched: 4. This CDR3 reads CATRGTGLNEQFF. CDR3 nucleotide sequence: TGTGCCACCAGGGGGACAGGGTTGAATGAGCAGTTCTTC.

This rearrangement joins TRBV5-5 to TRBJ1-2; possible D gene TRBD1, 6 bases. The CDR3 is 16 residues long. V was trimmed by 4 bases and J by 6 bases, leaving 22 bases between them. Germline V lookup: CDR1 SGHKS, CDR2 YYEKEE (reference sequence). DNA of the CDR3: TGTGCCAGCAGCCCCATCTATGACCCCGGACAGAATGGCTACACCTTC. It specifies CASSPIYDPGQNGYTF.

The V gene is TRBV9, the J gene TRBJ1-1, with D perhaps matching TRBD1 (6 bases). Germline CDR1 is SGDLS and CDR2 is YYNGEE. The V and J ends lost 0 bases and 10 bases respectively, with 16 bases between them. CDR3 length: 14 residues. Here the CDR3 reads CASSVAPSKGVAFF. The CDR3 region has the DNA TGTGCCAGCAGCGTAGCCCCGTCCAAGGGGGTAGCTTTCTTT. The variable domain in full, with the rest retrieved from reference TRBV9 and TRBJ1-1, is DSGVTQTPKHLITATGQRVTLRCSPRSGDLSVYWYQQSLDQGLQFLIQYYNGEERAKGNILERFSAQQFPDLHSELNLSSLELGDSALYFCASSVAPSKGVAFFGQGTRLTVV.

This chain's CDR3 is CASSPGGLAGGQVAQYF. The CDR3 DNA reads as TGTGCCAGCAGCCCCGGGGGACTAGCGGGGGGGCAGGTGGCCCAGTACTTC. V is TRBV5-4 and J is TRBJ2-5; the match to TRBD2 covers 16 bases. Germline V gene lookup returns CDR1 SGHNT and CDR2 YYREEE (reference sequence). V dropped 4 bases and J dropped 9; count of bases not matched to a gene: 12. This CDR3 is built from 17 residues.

The chain employs TRBV4-1 and TRBJ1-2; possibly TRBD1 for D (5 bases). Germline CDR1 reads MGHRA; CDR2 reads YSYEKL. The CDR3 consists of 14 residues. Trimming shortened V by 3 bases and J by 6 bases, and 14 bases separated the two germline ends. The CDR3 DNA sequence: TGCGCCAGCAGCCAGGTGGACATTCCACATGGCTACACCTTC. This encodes CASSQVDIPHGYTF.

The V gene is TRBV7-8, the J gene TRBJ2-5; the D is unclear. Trimming shortened V by 2 bases and J by 0 bases, and 10 bases separated the two germline ends. Germline CDR1 is SGHVS and CDR2 is FQNEAQ. The CDR3 runs 15 residues. The CDR3: CASSLYRLNQETQYF. CDR3 coding DNA: TGTGCCAGCAGCTTATATCGTCTAAACCAAGAGACCCAGTACTTC.

The rearrangement uses TRBV27 and TRBJ1-2; 7 nucleotides agree with TRBD1. The CDR3 contains 14 residues. V dropped 7 bases and J dropped 1; count of bases not matched to a gene: 6. Germline CDR1 is MNHEY and CDR2 is SMNVEV (reference sequence). CDR3 nucleotides: TGTGCCAGCAAACAGACAGGGCTTAACTATGGCTACACCTTC. Amino acids: CASKQTGLNYGYTF.

The chain recombines TRBV7-2 with TRBJ2-1; 8 nucleotides agree with TRBD2. The V gene end was trimmed by 5 bases and the J gene end by 13 bases; junction bases not matched to a gene: 13. Germline CDR1 reads SGHTA; CDR2 reads FQGNSA. This CDR3 spans 14 amino acids. CDR3 in DNA: TGTGCCAGCAGCGCCTCCATCGGGGGGGCCGTACAGTTCTTC. This sequence encodes CASSASIGGAVQFF.